This entry lists 10 T cell receptor beta chains sequenced from one sample in a study of cytomegalovirus exposure and HLA in healthy donors. It was with 60 Vbeta and 13 Jbeta primers that the PCR ran. The assay was immunoSEQ multiplex PCR, and TCRdb's table has in-frame clones only and misses some. Found here are 150,000 to 200,000 clones, 82% of them singletons; the top ten hold more than 1.5%. Sequencing input: PBMCs. All receptors derive from a man aged 40-49 years in good health and CMV-seronegative.

V usage is TRBV25-1 and J usage is TRBJ2-2; 7 bases map to TRBD1. The CDR3 covers 14 residues. Trimming took 2 bases from V and 3 from J; bases not matched to a gene: 0. Germline V gene lookup returns CDR1 MGHDK and CDR2 SYGVNS. The CDR3 spells CASSEQGDTGELFF. Here the CDR3 DNA reads TGTGCCAGCAGTGAACAGGGGGACACCGGGGAGCTGTTTTTT.

The rearrangement links TRBV5-8 to TRBJ1-1; 9 bases line up with TRBD1. V lost 4 bases and J lost 7; bases outside the gene matches: 5. Germline V CDR1 and CDR2: SGHTS, YDEGEE. The CDR3 loop spans 13 amino acids. DNA for the CDR3: TGTGCCAGCAGCCTGGACAGGGGCCTTGAAGCTTTCTTT. Protein product: CASSLDRGLEAFF.

This clone was counted a few times. The CDR3 coding sequence is TGCGCCAGCAGCCACCGGACTAGCGGGGGGGGGTCTGATACGCAGTATTTT. Amino acid sequence: CASSHRTSGGGSDTQYF. The chain is built from TRBV4-3 and TRBJ2-3, with 15 bases that match TRBD2. V dropped 3 bases and J dropped 6; count of bases not matched to a gene: 7. The length of the CDR3 is 17 residues. The germline V gene has CDR1 LGHNA and CDR2 YSLEER.

V usage is TRBV28 and J usage is TRBJ1-2, with TRBD1 as a possible D gene (5 bases). This CDR3 has 16 amino acids. CDR1 MDHEN and CDR2 SYDVKM come from the germline V gene. Trimming left V 4 bases short and J 4 bases short, with 19 bases between. In DNA form, the CDR3 reads TGTGCCAGCAGTTCCCGTTCCGCCAGGGAGGGCTATGGCTACACCTTC. Its protein is CASSSRSAREGYGYTF.

The genes are TRBV6-5 and TRBJ1-2, with a tentative D call TRBD1 (5 bases). With 6 bases removed from V and 1 base from J, the gap between germline ends came to 15 bases. CDR1 is MNHEY, CDR2 SVGAGI, per germline. The CDR3 has 15 amino acids. CDR3 protein: CASSQGRTYNYGYTF. The CDR3, as DNA: TGTGCCAGCAGCCAGGGCCGAACCTATAACTATGGCTACACCTTC.

This clone appeared a few times. V and J are TRBV6-5 and TRBJ1-4; no firm D call. The CDR3 is 15 amino acids. Germline values: CDR1 MNHEY, CDR2 SVGAGI. V was clipped by 0 bases and J by 0 bases, with 5 bases between them. As DNA, the CDR3 is TGTGCCAGCAGTTACTCTGGGCCAACTAATGAAAAACTGTTTTTT. The encoded protein is CASSYSGPTNEKLFF.

The J gene is TRBJ2-5, the V gene TRBV18, with TRBD1 identical over 9 bases. The CDR3 loop spans 14 amino acids. The germline CDR1 and CDR2 sequences are KGHSH and LQKENI. Losses at the gene ends were 6 bases for V and 4 bases for J; bases not matched to a gene: 6. DNA for the CDR3: TGTGCCAGCTCCCCGGGACAGGGAGGAGAGACCCAGTACTTC. It is translated as CASSPGQGGETQYF.

This clone was found a few times. CDR3 loop: CASSVEGLAGDTQYF. DNA of the CDR3: TGTGCCAGCAGCGTAGAGGGACTAGCGGGAGATACGCAGTATTTT. V is TRBV9 and J is TRBJ2-3; 12 bases map to TRBD2. The V gene end was trimmed by 0 bases and the J gene end by 5 bases; junction bases not matched to a gene: 1. Germline V CDR1 and CDR2: SGDLS, YYNGEE. This CDR3 has 15 residues.

The chain links TRBV11-3 to TRBJ1-1; D might be TRBD1 (6 bases). CDR3 length: 15 amino acids. The V end was cut by 5 bases, the J end by 0 bases, with 13 bases between. CDR1 SGHNT and CDR2 YENEEA come from the germline V gene. As DNA, the CDR3 is TGTGCCAGCAGCCCTATGGGACAAATGAACACTGAAGCTTTCTTT. This codes for CASSPMGQMNTEAFF.

The chain has TRBV27 and TRBJ2-1; TRBD2 matches 15 bases. The V gene's germline CDR1 is MNHEY and CDR2 SMNVEV (reference sequence). Trimming cost V 8 bases and J 7 bases; bases outside gene matches: 9. The CDR3 has 16 residues. CDR3 loop: CASCPTGTSGGNEQFF. The CDR3 DNA follows: TGTGCCAGCTGTCCTACCGGGACTAGCGGGGGGAATGAGCAGTTCTTC.